Presented here are 9 T cell receptor beta chains from one specimen sequenced in a study of T cell repertoires in cytomegalovirus infection. No antigens are known for them. TCRdb reprocessed the reads via MiXCR and lists one record per CDR3 protein. The sample holds about half a million distinct CDR3 sequences, roughly a third seen once. The specimen comprised cultured PBMCs, sampled from culture after CMV antigen stimulation. All receptors derive from a human donor in good health (CMV status not recorded). Some clones in this sample may be carry-over from other donors' samples.

There are a few counts of this clonotype. This chain uses TRBV7-2 with TRBJ1-1, with D unresolved. Trimming took 4 bases from V and 7 from J, leaving 13 bases between them. The germline gives CDR1 SGHTA, CDR2 FQGNSA. The CDR3 runs 13 residues. CDR3 sequence: CASSSHGSFEAFF. DNA for the CDR3: TGTGCCAGCAGCTCCCATGGATCTTTTGAAGCTTTCTTT.

In its sample, this clonotype was seen a few times. This chain connects TRBV27 to TRBJ2-6; D might be TRBD1 or TRBD2, each matching 5 bases. Trimming removed 5 bases from V and 1 base from J, with 21 bases in between. CDR3 length: 19 amino acids. CDR1 MNHEY and CDR2 SMNVEV come from the germline V gene (reference sequence). Written as DNA, the CDR3 is TGTGCCAGCAGTCCCGCCCGGGGACCTCTGGAATCTGGGGCCAACGTCCTGACTTTC. Translated: CASSPARGPLESGANVLTF.

CDR3 nucleotides: TGTGCCACCAGTGACTCCAGCGGGAGGGGTCCAGATACGCAGTATTTT. This codes for CATSDSSGRGPDTQYF. This chain links TRBV24-1 with TRBJ2-3; TRBD2 agrees at 10 bases. Per the germline V gene, CDR1 is KGHDR and CDR2 is SFDVKD. The V and J ends lost 4 bases and 4 bases, in that order; junction bases with no gene match: 7. CDR3 size: 16 residues.

This clonotype has just a few counts. The V call is TRBV7-2, the J call TRBJ2-5; no clear D gene. This CDR3 spans 14 amino acids. V lost 3 bases to trimming and J lost 5 bases, with 13 bases between them. The germline V gene has CDR1 SGHTA and CDR2 FQGNSA. The CDR3 reads CASSFGPEGETQYF. CDR3 nucleotide sequence: TGTGCCAGCAGCTTCGGACCTGAAGGGGAGACCCAGTACTTC.

This clonotype has a count of ten or more. The V gene is TRBV7-2, the J gene TRBJ2-6; the match to TRBD2 covers 7 bases. V gave up 2 bases and J gave up 1 base; unmatched junction bases: 5. The CDR3 spans 17 residues. Germline lookup yields CDR1 SGHTA and CDR2 FQGNSA. The CDR3 here is CASSLYQLASGANVLTF. The CDR3 region has the DNA TGTGCCAGCAGCTTATACCAACTAGCGTCTGGGGCCAACGTCCTGACTTTC.

V and J are TRBV27 and TRBJ2-7; no clear D gene. Germline V CDR1 and CDR2: MNHEY, SMNVEV (reference sequence). The CDR3 length is 12 residues. V lost 4 bases to trimming and J lost 6 bases, with 10 bases between them. DNA for the CDR3: TGTGCCAGCAGTTATATATTGCGCGAGCAGTACTTC. It codes for CASSYILREQYF.

The genes are TRBV7-9 and TRBJ2-7; TRBD1 or TRBD2 may be the D gene (6 bases each). Trimming stripped 2 bases from V and 6 bases from J, with 14 bases between. Germline V gene lookup returns CDR1 SEHNR and CDR2 FQNEAQ (reference sequence). The CDR3 consists of 14 residues. The CDR3 nucleotides are TGTGCCAGCAGCTTAATCCTGCCGGGGGCCGAGCAGTACGTC. This translates into CASSLILPGAEQYV.

The chain uses TRBV11-2 and TRBJ2-1; 8 positions agree with TRBD1. After removal of 5 bases from V and 7 bases from J, the junction contained 13 bases not matched to a gene. Per the germline V gene, CDR1 is SGHAT and CDR2 is FQNNGV. The CDR3 extends over 16 amino acids. The CDR3 sequence: CASSRRERQGWNEQFF. CDR3 coding DNA: TGTGCCAGCAGCCGAAGGGAGAGACAGGGGTGGAATGAGCAGTTCTTC.

CDR3 protein: CASFFSPLLVTYGYTF. In nucleotides, the CDR3 is TGTGCCAGCTTTTTCTCCCCCCTGCTTGTGACCTATGGCTACACCTTC. The chain links TRBV2 to TRBJ1-2; D remains unclear. This CDR3 has 16 residues. Per germline, CDR1 SNHLY and CDR2 FYNNEI. The ends were cut back, 8 bases at V and 4 bases at J, with 23 bases in the middle.